This TCR beta chain was retrieved from a study of cytomegalovirus exposure and HLA in healthy donors. Study-wide results and limits: It was likely that a cluster of highly shared sequence variants was a sequencing artifact. Across donors, sequencing depth was assumed by presence/absence analyses to be roughly uniform.

Healthy donors of bone marrow made up the group. The CDR3 is made up of 14 amino acids. V lost 5 bases and J lost 5; bases outside the gene matches: 5. Germline CDR1 MNHNY, CDR2 SVGAGI (reference sequence). About this clone: The antigen remains undetermined.

In the PCR, 60 Vbeta and 13 Jbeta primers were used. TCRdb keeps only in-frame clones here, not all; method: immunoSEQ multiplex PCR. The sample has some 150,000 clones; roughly 80% are singletons. Sequenced sample: PBMCs. The V call is TRBV6-6, the J call TRBJ1-5; 8 bases line up with TRBD1. This TCR was recovered from a man aged 50-60 years in good health and CMV-seropositive. The CDR3 protein is CASSRGQGDQPQHF. The CDR3 DNA sequence: TGTGCCAGCAGTAGAGGACAGGGTGATCAGCCCCAGCATTTT.